This TCR beta chain was retrieved from a study of regulatory T cells in long-lasting Graves disease. Points from the study as a whole: Persistent cases of Graves' showed reduced TCR diversity relative to newly diagnosed patients. Persistent patients had a count of shared public clonotypes (about 2,500) that exceeded that of new patients (around 1,000). Samples came from peripheral blood alone, without thyroid tissue.

Combining iRepertoire HTBI primers with Arm-PCR of CDR3 regions, the authors built TCR beta libraries. Using its own MiXCR run on the multiplex PCR reads, TCRdb lists one record per CDR3 protein. The table has 650,000 to 850,000 distinct CDR3 sequences, about 32% seen once; the top ten hold 35% to 55%. As regards this clonotype: Its antigen is not identified.

The germline CDR1 and CDR2 sequences are SGHRS and YFSETQ. Trimming cost V 5 bases and J 3 bases, with 14 bases left between them. This CDR3 has 14 amino acids. The time point was: persistent/refractory GD, antithyroid drugs over 5 years with positive TRAb. Extracted PBMC RNA gave rise to the TCR library. Peripheral blood, roughly 8.8 milliliters of it, was drawn into EDTA tubes. The material was peripheral blood mononuclear cells (PBMCs), obtained when the disease was refractory, from a patient treated with antithyroid drugs. This clonotype was obtained from a female donor with Graves disease. This sequence joins TRBV5-1 and TRBJ2-5; possibly TRBD1 or TRBD2 for D (5 bases each). The CDR3 spells CASSSGTREETQYF. The CDR3 DNA follows: TGCGCCAGCAGTTCCGGGACCAGGGAAGAGACCCAGTACTTC.